Below are 15 T cell receptor beta chains sequenced from a single sample in a study of blood T cell repertoires in COVID-19. Produced via immunoSEQ multiplex PCR; TCRdb's table is partial and in-frame only. The sample comprises 200,000 to 300,000 clones, roughly 89% of which are singletons, and under 5% rests with the top ten. The material sequenced was PBMCs or T cells enriched from blood (not recorded which). The receptors were sampled from a woman aged 25-40 years who had recovered from COVID-19.

The gene calls are TRBV19 and TRBJ1-1; D may be TRBD1 (5 bases). Germline assignment: CDR1 LNHDA and CDR2 SQIVND (reference sequence). The V gene lost 4 bases and the J gene lost 4 bases, with 16 bases spanning the gap. The CDR3 covers 15 residues. The CDR3 nucleotides are TGTGCCAGTAGTAGAGGTCCAGGGTCGGGCACTGAAGCTTTCTTT. It yields the protein CASSRGPGSGTEAFF.

This clone was found a few times. The J gene is TRBJ1-3, the V gene TRBV7-8, with 7 positions matching TRBD1. This CDR3 contains 16 residues. In germline, CDR1 is SGHVS, CDR2 FQNEAQ. V dropped 7 bases and J dropped 0; count of bases not matched to a gene: 9. The DNA for the CDR3 is TGTGCCAGCACCTTGACAGGGACCCGCTCTGGAAACACCATATATTTT. This encodes CASTLTGTRSGNTIYF. Full variable domain (rest looked up from reference TRBV7-8 and TRBJ1-3): GAGVSQSPRYKVAKRGQDVALRCDPISGHVSLFWYQQALGQGPEFLTYFQNEAQLDKSGLPSDRFFAERPEGSVSTLKIQRTQQEDSAVYLCASTLTGTRSGNTIYFGEGSWLTVV.

The genes are TRBV7-2 and TRBJ2-1; TRBD2 matches at 8 bases. The CDR3 has 16 residues. The V gene end was trimmed by 5 bases and the J gene end by 10 bases; junction bases not matched to a gene: 16. Germline CDR1 SGHTA, CDR2 FQGNSA. The DNA for the CDR3 is TGTGCCAGCAGCGGCAGACTAAGCGGGGGCGCAGAAGAGCAGTTCTTC. Its translation: CASSGRLSGGAEEQFF.

The rearrangement uses TRBV11-2 and TRBJ2-1; 9 nucleotides align to TRBD1. The CDR3 consists of 16 residues. V trimming: 3 bases; J trimming: 3 bases; junction bases outside the gene matches: 6. The germline CDR1 and CDR2 sequences are SGHAT and FQNNGV. CDR3 nucleotides: TGTGCCAGCAGCTTGTTCGGGACAGGGTACTACAATGAGCAGTTCTTC. Amino acid sequence: CASSLFGTGYYNEQFF.

The chain joins TRBV19 to TRBJ1-1; 10 bases align to TRBD1. Trimming removed 8 bases from V and 11 bases from J; junction bases left unmatched: 11. The length of the CDR3 is 13 residues. CDR1 and CDR2 (germline): LNHDA, SQIVND (reference sequence). The chain's CDR3 is CASHGQGELQAFF. CDR3 DNA: TGTGCCAGTCACGGACAGGGGGAACTGCAGGCTTTCTTT.

V gene TRBV18 combines with J gene TRBJ1-5; no definite D call. Trimming took 2 bases from V and 0 from J, leaving 14 bases between them. Germline CDR1 and CDR2: KGHSH and LQKENI. This CDR3 is built from 17 residues. This CDR3 reads CASSPNGGSHSNQPQHF. CDR3 sequence (DNA): TGTGCCAGCTCACCAAATGGAGGGAGTCATAGCAATCAGCCCCAGCATTTT.

The V and J genes are TRBV19 and TRBJ2-3, with D perhaps TRBD2 (6 bases). The V end lost 2 bases, the J end lost 1 base, and 13 bases lay between the germline ends. CDR1 and CDR2 (germline): LNHDA, SQIVND (reference sequence). The CDR3 has 16 amino acids. DNA of the CDR3: TGTGCCAGTAGTATACGCCCCGGGAGAGGCACAGATACGCAGTATTTT. It translates to CASSIRPGRGTDTQYF.

This chain links TRBV4-2 with TRBJ2-1; D possibly corresponds to TRBD2 (6 bases). Between the trimmed V and J ends, which lost 3 bases and 8 bases, there was a span of 14 bases. Germline V gene data show CDR1 as LGHNA and CDR2 as YNFKEQ. The CDR3 extends over 14 amino acids. CDR3 sequence reads: CASSHGEGDYEQFF. The CDR3 bases are TGTGCCAGCAGCCACGGGGAAGGGGACTATGAGCAGTTCTTC.

The chain carries TRBV7-2 and TRBJ1-5; a weak D match, TRBD1 (5 bases). CDR3 length equals 15 residues. The V end was cut by 5 bases, the J end by 7 bases, with 18 bases between. The V gene's germline CDR1 is SGHTA and CDR2 FQGNSA. The CDR3 DNA follows: TGTGCCAGCAGCCCGAGGGCGGGGGAAGGCCAGCCCCAGCATTTT. It translates to CASSPRAGEGQPQHF. The whole variable domain, remainder taken from reference TRBV7-2 and TRBJ1-5, is GAGVSQSPSNKVTEKGKDVELRCDPISGHTALYWYRQSLGQGLEFLIYFQGNSAPDKSGLPSDRFSAERTGGSVSTLTIQRTQQEDSAVYLCASSPRAGEGQPQHFGDGTRLSIL.

With regard to this clone: This same CDR3 is encoded by further DNA sequences in the sample. This chain connects TRBV18 to TRBJ2-7, with 7 bases matching TRBD1. This CDR3 has 14 amino acids. With V trimmed by 3 bases and J by 6 bases, 8 bases remained unmatched. Per germline, CDR1 KGHSH and CDR2 LQKENI. The CDR3, as DNA: TGTGCCAGCTCACCTCTCGACAGGGACGGCGAGCAGTACTTC. As protein: CASSPLDRDGEQYF.

The chain carries TRBV5-4 and TRBJ2-1, with 8 nucleotides matching TRBD1. The J segment lost 6 bases and the V segment lost 3 bases, leaving 2 bases of the junction unmatched. The CDR3 covers 13 residues. Germline CDR1 SGHNT, CDR2 YYREEE (reference sequence). For the CDR3, the DNA is TGTGCCAGCAGCTCGACAGGGGTCAATGAGCAGTTCTTC. Amino acids: CASSSTGVNEQFF.

V is TRBV6-6 and J is TRBJ1-4; 7 bases match TRBD1. V lost 2 bases, J lost 5 bases, and 5 bases stayed unmatched. The CDR3 has 15 residues. Germline V CDR1 and CDR2: MNHNY, SVGAGI (reference sequence). CDR3 residues: CASSYKGQRNEKLFF. CDR3 sequence (DNA): TGTGCCAGCAGTTACAAGGGACAGAGGAATGAAAAACTGTTTTTT.

The rearrangement links TRBV9 to TRBJ2-2; TRBD2 aligns across 9 bases. The CDR3 runs 18 residues. The V and J ends lost 3 bases and 2 bases, in that order; junction bases with no gene match: 11. Looked up from germline, CDR1 is SGDLS and CDR2 is YYNGEE. The CDR3 nucleotides are TGTGCCAGCAGCGCCTACATTAGCGGGAGACCCAACACCGGGGAGCTGTTTTTT. Translated: CASSAYISGRPNTGELFF.

This clone was seen only once. The rearrangement links TRBV28 to TRBJ1-5, with 8 nucleotides matching TRBD1. The CDR3 spans 16 residues. Unmatched junction bases numbered 16, after V lost 5 bases and J lost 10 bases. CDR1 MDHEN and CDR2 SYDVKM come from the germline V gene. CDR3 amino acids: CASSRSFAGGSQPQHF. CDR3 bases: TGTGCCAGCAGTCGTTCGTTTGCAGGGGGCTCCCAACCCCAGCATTTT.

In nucleotides, the CDR3 is TGTGCCTGGAGTGCAGGGGCCTCTGGAAACACCATATATTTT. It specifies CAWSAGASGNTIYF. This rearrangement joins TRBV30 to TRBJ1-3; perhaps TRBD1 as D (6 bases). Trimming shortened V by 1 base and J by 0 bases, and 7 bases separated the two germline ends. This CDR3 has 14 residues. Germline loops: CDR1 GTSNPN, CDR2 SVGIG (reference sequence).